The 19 T cell receptor beta chains reported below all come from one sample, sequenced in a study of Ad26.COV2.S vaccination and SARS-CoV-2 variants. Treatment described: 15 to 20 received Ad26.COV2.S at low or high dose, single or two shots; roughly five received placebo; per-sample allocation not given. Samples came from day 63 after the first vaccine or placebo injection. Data came from immunoSEQ multiplex PCR; TCRdb stores just in-frame clones and leaves some out. The sample carries roughly 700,000 clones, approximately 88% recorded once. Sequences were derived from peripheral blood, sampled in a trial of Ad26.COV2.S vaccine versus placebo. These receptors were collected from a person aged 18-60 years who received the Ad26.COV2.S COVID-19 vaccine or a placebo.

This sequence joins TRBV2 and TRBJ2-1; no reliable D call. From germline, CDR1 is SNHLY and CDR2 FYNNEI. This CDR3 has 12 amino acids. Trimming shortened V by 1 base and J by 4 bases, and 2 bases separated the two germline ends. The CDR3 DNA is TGTGCCAGCAGTGAAGAGTACAATGAGCAGTTCTTC. Protein: CASSEEYNEQFF. The full variable domain, in which reference TRBV2 and TRBJ2-1 provide the parts outside the CDR3, is EPEVTQTPSHQVTQMGQEVILRCVPISNHLYFYWYRQILGQKVEFLVSFYNNEISEKSEIFDDQFSVERPDGSNFTLKIRSTKLEDSAMYFCASSEEYNEQFFGPGTRLTVL.

The chain links TRBV7-9 to TRBJ2-7, with 8 bases that match TRBD1. CDR1 and CDR2 (germline): SEHNR, FQNEAQ (reference sequence). The V and J ends lost 5 bases and 2 bases, in that order; junction bases with no gene match: 2. The CDR3 contains 13 residues. CDR3 sequence reads: CASSRDRTYEQYF. The DNA of the CDR3 is TGTGCCAGCAGCCGGGACAGGACCTACGAGCAGTACTTC.

The chain recombines TRBV18 with TRBJ1-1, with no clear D. Deletions cut 5 bases from V and 2 bases from J, with 15 bases between. CDR3 size: 15 residues. CDR1 KGHSH and CDR2 LQKENI come from the germline V gene. Written as DNA, the CDR3 is TGTGCCAGCTCAAAATCTAACGTGGGTAACACTGAAGCTTTCTTT. Residues: CASSKSNVGNTEAFF. The full variable domain, in which reference TRBV18 and TRBJ1-1 provide the parts outside the CDR3, is NAGVMQNPRHLVRRRGQEARLRCSPMKGHSHVYWYRQLPEEGLKFMVYLQKENIIDESGMPKERFSAEFPKEGPSILRIQQVVRGDSAAYFCASSKSNVGNTEAFFGQGTRLTVV.

The rearrangement links TRBV24-1 to TRBJ1-5, with D unclear. Deletions cut 3 bases from V and 6 bases from J, with 14 bases between. This CDR3 region has 15 residues. Germline assignment: CDR1 KGHDR and CDR2 SFDVKD. In DNA, the CDR3 is TGTGCCACCAGTGATGGCGGCATGGGGATTCAGCCCCAGCATTTT. This sequence encodes CATSDGGMGIQPQHF.

This clone was seen only once. The chain uses TRBV30 and TRBJ2-3, with D tentatively TRBD2 (6 bases). Trimming left V 0 bases short and J 4 bases short, with 11 bases between. CDR1 and CDR2 from the germline V gene are GTSNPN and SVGIG (reference sequence). This CDR3 has 14 amino acids. This CDR3 is CAWSVTSWADTQYF. Here the CDR3 DNA reads TGTGCCTGGAGTGTCACTAGCTGGGCAGATACGCAGTATTTT.

This clone appeared once. This rearrangement joins TRBV5-6 to TRBJ1-4, with 7 bases matching TRBD1. The CDR3 loop spans 16 amino acids. CDR1 SGHDT and CDR2 YYEEEE come from the germline V gene. The ends lost 4 bases at V and 4 bases at J; junction bases unmatched: 10. CDR3 region: CASSETGRQGNEKLFF. The CDR3 bases are TGTGCCAGCAGCGAAACCGGGCGACAGGGTAATGAAAAACTGTTTTTT.

This clone was detected a few times. This chain links TRBV5-4 with TRBJ2-3; D perhaps matches TRBD2 (6 bases). CDR3 length equals 15 residues. Germline values: CDR1 SGHNT, CDR2 YYREEE (reference sequence). The V and J ends lost 4 bases and 7 bases respectively, with 19 bases between them. The CDR3: CASSRGDVEVNTQYF. The CDR3, as DNA: TGTGCCAGCAGCCGCGGGGATGTGGAAGTGAATACGCAGTATTTT.

CDR3 DNA sequence: TGCAGTGCTAGTCAGAAGGAAGCTTTCTTT. It translates to CSASQKEAFF. The chain is built from TRBV20-1 and TRBJ1-1; D remains unclear. Looked up from germline, CDR1 is DFQATT and CDR2 is SNEGSKA (reference sequence). The CDR3 has 10 residues. Trimming cost V 3 bases and J 8 bases, with 7 bases left between them.

This sequence joins TRBV7-6 and TRBJ2-5; D may correspond to TRBD1 or TRBD2 (5 bases each). The CDR3 extends over 14 amino acids. The V end was cut by 5 bases, the J end by 2 bases, with 12 bases between. Per germline, CDR1 SGHVS and CDR2 FNYEAQ. The CDR3 DNA follows: TGTGCCAGCAGCGTAGGGACGGAACAAGAGACCCAGTACTTC. Translated: CASSVGTEQETQYF.

The V gene is TRBV9, the J gene TRBJ1-1; TRBD1 matches at 7 bases. V dropped 0 bases and J dropped 5; count of bases not matched to a gene: 7. The CDR3 extends over 15 amino acids. The germline V gene encodes CDR1 SGDLS and CDR2 YYNGEE. CDR3 amino acids: CASSVERTGRTEAFF. The CDR3 region has the DNA TGTGCCAGCAGCGTAGAGAGGACAGGACGGACTGAAGCTTTCTTT. Full variable domain (missing parts from reference TRBV9 and TRBJ1-1): DSGVTQTPKHLITATGQRVTLRCSPRSGDLSVYWYQQSLDQGLQFLIQYYNGEERAKGNILERFSAQQFPDLHSELNLSSLELGDSALYFCASSVERTGRTEAFFGQGTRLTVV.

The rearrangement uses TRBV2 and TRBJ1-2, with 8 bases aligning to TRBD1. CDR3 size: 13 residues. Germline CDR1 SNHLY, CDR2 FYNNEI. V lost 2 bases, J lost 8 bases, and 4 bases stayed unmatched. CDR3 bases: TGTGCCAGCAGTGAATTACAGGGGGGAGGCTACACCTTC. This codes for CASSELQGGGYTF.

The CDR3, as DNA: TGTGCCAGCAGTTTCAATGCAGGGAACACCGGGGAGCTGTTTTTT. It codes for CASSFNAGNTGELFF. J is TRBJ2-2 and V is TRBV27; D not resolved. The CDR3 contains 15 residues. Germline CDR1 reads MNHEY; CDR2 reads SMNVEV (reference sequence). Trimming left V 3 bases short and J 1 base short, with 9 bases between.

J is TRBJ2-2 and V is TRBV10-3; no firm D call. V lost 0 bases and J 7 bases, leaving 0 bases between the germline ends. The CDR3 spans 11 residues. CDR1 is ENHRY, CDR2 SYGVKD, per germline. The CDR3 nucleotides read TGTGCCATCAGTGAGTCCGGGGAGCTGTTTTTT. Protein product: CAISESGELFF.

The V gene is TRBV20-1, the J gene TRBJ1-4, with a possible D match to TRBD1 (6 bases). Germline V CDR1 and CDR2: DFQATT, SNEGSKA (reference sequence). V lost 7 bases to trimming and J lost 11 bases, with 14 bases between them. CDR3 length equals 11 residues. CDR3 DNA sequence: TGCAGTGGTGAGGGGGGCCGGAAACTGTTTTTT. Amino acids: CSGEGGRKLFF.

The V call is TRBV4-3, the J call TRBJ2-5; 7 bases agree with TRBD2. This CDR3 contains 16 residues. Looked up from germline, CDR1 is LGHNA and CDR2 is YSLEER. The V and J ends lost 0 bases and 3 bases, in that order; junction bases with no gene match: 7. CDR3 amino acids: CASSQDFLGGKETQYF. The CDR3 bases are TGCGCCAGCAGCCAAGATTTTTTGGGAGGGAAAGAGACCCAGTACTTC.

V usage is TRBV5-3 and J usage is TRBJ2-2; the match to TRBD2 covers 9 bases. TRBV5-3 is filed as an ORF, its function uncertain. The CDR3 is 18 amino acids. The junction had 13 bases not matched to a gene; V was cut back by 7 bases and J by 0 bases. CDR3 loop: CARALGVAGAPNTGELFF. The CDR3 nucleotides are TGTGCCAGAGCTCTAGGGGTAGCGGGAGCCCCGAACACCGGGGAGCTGTTTTTT.

The chain is built from TRBV5-1 and TRBJ2-5; D gene ambiguous. From germline, CDR1 is SGHRS and CDR2 YFSETQ. The CDR3 spans 11 residues. V was shortened by 2 bases and J by 5 bases, with 4 bases between the two germline ends. The CDR3 DNA follows: TGCGCCAGCAGCTTTGGGGAGACCCAGTACTTC. It encodes CASSFGETQYF.

In its sample, this clone was seen once. This chain uses TRBV12-3 or TRBV12-4 with TRBJ1-5; no reliable D call. The CDR3 consists of 13 residues. The V end was cut by 7 bases, the J end by 5 bases, with 12 bases between. The CDR3 loop reads CASKSEGHQPQHF. CDR3 DNA sequence: TGTGCCAGCAAATCGGAGGGCCATCAGCCCCAGCATTTT.

V gene TRBV30 combines with J gene TRBJ2-5, with 8 positions matching TRBD2. Germline V gene sequence: CDR1 GTSNPN, CDR2 SVGIG (reference sequence). The length of the CDR3 is 12 residues. The V and J ends lost 3 bases and 7 bases, in that order; junction bases with no gene match: 4. The CDR3 nucleotides read TGTGCCTGGAGAGCGGGAGTTGGGACCCAGTACTTC. Protein sequence: CAWRAGVGTQYF.